The 27 T cell receptor beta chains reported below all come from one sample, sequenced in a study of blood T cell repertoires in COVID-19. Method: immunoSEQ multiplex PCR; TCRdb's copy keeps in-frame clones and lacks some. The data hold approximately 64,000 clones, with 70% to 90% observed a single time. The source material was peripheral blood. These TCRs come from a man in his sixties or seventies with acute or convalescent COVID-19.

This rearrangement joins TRBV12-5 to TRBJ2-3; D may be TRBD2 (7 bases). The V end was cut by 7 bases, the J end by 4 bases, with 18 bases between. The germline V gene encodes CDR1 LGHNT and CDR2 FRNRAP. This CDR3 spans 15 amino acids. In nucleotides, the CDR3 is TGTGCTAGTGCCTACGGGGGAGGGGGGGCAGATACGCAGTATTTT. Encoded protein: CASAYGGGGADTQYF.

The J gene is TRBJ2-6, the V gene TRBV15; TRBD2 might be the D (5 bases). CDR1 and CDR2 (germline): LNHNV, YYDKDF (reference sequence). The ends were cut back, 0 bases at V and 9 bases at J, with 12 bases in the middle. The CDR3 is 15 residues long. The DNA of the CDR3 is TGTGCCACCAGCAGAGATAACTCCGCGGGCAACGTCCTGACTTTC. It specifies CATSRDNSAGNVLTF.

The V call is TRBV9, the J call TRBJ1-1; 9 nucleotides align to TRBD1. The ends lost 1 base at V and 1 base at J; junction bases unmatched: 5. There are 16 residues in the CDR3. Germline CDR1 SGDLS, CDR2 YYNGEE. Here the CDR3 DNA reads TGTGCCAGCAGCGTAACTCCACAGGGGGCGAACACTGAAGCTTTCTTT. Its protein is CASSVTPQGANTEAFF. The full variable domain, in which reference TRBV9 and TRBJ1-1 provide the parts outside the CDR3, is DSGVTQTPKHLITATGQRVTLRCSPRSGDLSVYWYQQSLDQGLQFLIQYYNGEERAKGNILERFSAQQFPDLHSELNLSSLELGDSALYFCASSVTPQGANTEAFFGQGTRLTVV.

The chain employs TRBV2 and TRBJ2-3, with 14 positions matching TRBD2. This CDR3 is 17 amino acids long. Germline V gene data show CDR1 as SNHLY and CDR2 as FYNNEI. V lost 3 bases and J lost 5; bases outside the gene matches: 7. CDR3 DNA sequence: TGTGCCAGCAGTGACATCCCCGGACTAGCGGGGGGAGATACGCAGTATTTT. Protein sequence: CASSDIPGLAGGDTQYF.

This chain joins TRBV2 and TRBJ1-1; D unclear. CDR1 SNHLY and CDR2 FYNNEI come from the germline V gene. CDR3 length: 15 amino acids. V was shortened by 3 bases and J by 0 bases, with 11 bases between the two germline ends. The CDR3: CASSEEPRMNTEAFF. In DNA form, the CDR3 reads TGTGCCAGCAGTGAGGAGCCCAGAATGAACACTGAAGCTTTCTTT.

This chain connects TRBV19 to TRBJ1-2; the D is unclear. Trimming took 7 bases from V and 5 from J, leaving 20 bases between them. Germline loops: CDR1 LNHDA, CDR2 SQIVND (reference sequence). The CDR3 has 15 amino acids. The CDR3 DNA reads as TGTGCCAGTAAAAGGCCGGGAGCTAGGGAATATGGCTACACCTTC. It is translated as CASKRPGAREYGYTF.

The DNA for the CDR3 is TGCAGCGGGACAGGGTACCAAGAGACCCAGTACTTC. Translation: CSGTGYQETQYF. The V and J genes are TRBV29-1 and TRBJ2-5; TRBD1 agrees at 8 bases. The CDR3 length is 12 residues. After removal of 7 bases from V and 0 bases from J, the junction contained 1 base not matched to a gene. The germline gives CDR1 SQVTM, CDR2 ANQGSEA.

This clone is labeled medium-sized. This chain connects TRBV19 to TRBJ2-1, with 7 bases matching TRBD2. Trimming took 3 bases from V and 3 from J; bases not matched to a gene: 2. The CDR3 covers 14 residues. Germline V gene sequence: CDR1 LNHDA, CDR2 SQIVND (reference sequence). The CDR3, as DNA: TGTGCCAGTAGTATGTCGGGGGGCTACAATGAGCAGTTCTTC. Its protein is CASSMSGGYNEQFF.

This clone turned up a few times. The chain combines TRBV4-3 with TRBJ2-2, with 14 bases fitting TRBD2. Germline V gene lookup returns CDR1 LGHNA and CDR2 YSLEER. The CDR3 is 15 amino acids. V lost 8 bases, J lost 4 bases, and 3 bases stayed unmatched. The CDR3 loop is CASRGLAGGTGELFF. CDR3 bases: TGCGCCAGCCGCGGACTAGCGGGGGGCACCGGGGAGCTGTTTTTT.

The chain employs TRBV6-5 and TRBJ1-2; the match to TRBD1 covers 11 bases. Germline values: CDR1 MNHEY, CDR2 SVGAGI. V dropped 6 bases and J dropped 7; count of bases not matched to a gene: 7. This CDR3 is built from 14 residues. The CDR3 reads CASSYGQGATGYTF. The CDR3 DNA reads as TGTGCCAGCAGCTACGGACAGGGGGCGACTGGCTACACCTTC.

The rearrangement joins TRBV6-1 to TRBJ2-4, with D possibly being TRBD1 (6 bases). The V end was cut by 4 bases, the J end by 0 bases, with 22 bases between. This CDR3 has 19 residues. The germline CDR1 and CDR2 sequences are MNHNS and SASEGT. This CDR3 is CASSANTIRGKLAKNIQYF. CDR3 in DNA: TGTGCCAGCAGTGCGAACACCATCAGGGGTAAACTAGCCAAAAACATTCAGTACTTC.

The V and J genes are TRBV3-1 (or the pseudogene TRBV3-2) and TRBJ2-3, with 14 bases that match TRBD2. The J segment lost 3 bases and the V segment lost 0 bases, leaving 5 bases of the junction unmatched. Germline lookup yields CDR1 LGHDT and CDR2 YNNKEL (reference sequence). This CDR3 has 18 residues. The CDR3 DNA reads as TGTGCCAGCAGCCAAGATCCGACTAGCGGGGGGGGGACAGATACGCAGTATTTT. Amino acids: CASSQDPTSGGGTDTQYF.

The chain employs TRBV14 and TRBJ1-2, with 10 bases lining up with TRBD1. This CDR3 is built from 17 residues. Unmatched junction bases numbered 11, after V lost 2 bases and J lost 5 bases. The germline gives CDR1 SGHDN, CDR2 FVKESK. The CDR3, as DNA: TGTGCCAGCAGCCAATACGGGACAGGGGATATTTTGTATGGCTACACCTTC. Amino acid sequence: CASSQYGTGDILYGYTF.

This chain connects TRBV27 to TRBJ1-1, with 8 positions matching TRBD1. With V trimmed by 5 bases and J by 0 bases, 2 bases remained unmatched. This CDR3 is 14 amino acids long. The germline gives CDR1 MNHEY, CDR2 SMNVEV (reference sequence). The DNA of the CDR3 is TGTGCCAGCAGTCGGACAGGGCTGAACACTGAAGCTTTCTTT. The encoded protein is CASSRTGLNTEAFF.

This chain joins TRBV5-1 and TRBJ2-2; D possibly corresponds to TRBD2 (6 bases). The germline V gene encodes CDR1 SGHRS and CDR2 YFSETQ. The CDR3 is 17 amino acids. The V end lost 2 bases, the J end lost 4 bases, and 18 bases lay between the germline ends. The CDR3 region has the DNA TGCGCCAGCAGCTTAACTAGGTGGGGGACTCGCACCGGGGAGCTGTTTTTT. Its translation: CASSLTRWGTRTGELFF. Supplemented by reference TRBV5-1 and TRBJ2-2, the full variable domain reads KAGVTQTPRYLIKTRGQQVTLSCSPISGHRSVSWYQQTPGQGLQFLFEYFSETQRNKGNFPGRFSGRQFSNSRSEMNVSTLELGDSALYLCASSLTRWGTRTGELFFGEGSRLTVL.

V gene TRBV6-6 combines with J gene TRBJ1-2, with a possible D match to TRBD1 (5 bases). Germline V CDR1 and CDR2: MNHNY, SVGAGI (reference sequence). V was trimmed by 0 bases and J by 8 bases, leaving 13 bases between them. The CDR3 runs 14 residues. The CDR3 loop reads CASSYSTVTLGYTF. CDR3 coding DNA: TGTGCCAGCAGTTACTCGACAGTTACATTGGGCTACACCTTC.

V is TRBV7-9 and J is TRBJ2-1, with 14 nucleotides matching TRBD2. The CDR3 runs to 17 residues. The germline V gene encodes CDR1 SEHNR and CDR2 FQNEAQ (reference sequence). The junction had 9 bases not matched to a gene; V was cut back by 5 bases and J by 6 bases. The CDR3 spells CASSPQRLAGGPNEQFF. DNA of the CDR3: TGTGCCAGCAGCCCACAGAGACTAGCGGGGGGGCCCAATGAGCAGTTCTTC.

The CDR3 loop is CASSSGTGEADGYTF. Written as DNA, the CDR3 is TGCGCCAGCAGTTCCGGGACAGGGGAGGCGGATGGCTACACCTTC. The chain employs TRBV10-1 and TRBJ1-2; 10 bases map to TRBD1. CDR3 length: 15 residues. Germline V gene data show CDR1 as WNHNN and CDR2 as SYGVQD (reference sequence). The trim removed 5 bases at V and 6 bases at J, leaving 9 bases unmatched.

This clone was detected a few times. The chain links TRBV3-1 (or the pseudogene TRBV3-2) to TRBJ1-1; D gene unclear. Germline assignment: CDR1 LGHDT and CDR2 YNNKEL (reference sequence). V was trimmed by 2 bases and J by 0 bases, leaving 7 bases between them. CDR3 length: 14 residues. As DNA, the CDR3 is TGTGCCAGCAGCCAATCAGGCGTGAACACTGAAGCTTTCTTT. As protein: CASSQSGVNTEAFF.

The V and J genes are TRBV6-5 and TRBJ1-2; 9 bases agree with TRBD1. With 8 bases clipped from V and 1 base from J, the junction kept 5 bases outside the gene matches. Germline V CDR1 and CDR2: MNHEY, SVGAGI. The length of the CDR3 is 14 residues. The CDR3 here is CASGGGQGNYGYTF. The DNA of the CDR3 is TGTGCCAGCGGAGGGGGACAGGGTAACTATGGCTACACCTTC.

The rearrangement uses TRBV11-2 and TRBJ2-1; D is undetermined. CDR1 and CDR2 from the germline V gene are SGHAT and FQNNGV. The V end lost 0 bases, the J end lost 8 bases, and 11 bases lay between the germline ends. This CDR3 comprises 14 residues. CDR3 loop: CASSLESAVDEQFF. The CDR3 DNA sequence: TGTGCCAGCAGCTTAGAATCGGCGGTCGATGAGCAGTTCTTC.

This clone was seen only once. This chain connects TRBV28 to TRBJ2-1; D not certain. Trimming stripped 4 bases from V and 3 bases from J, with 4 bases between. CDR1 MDHEN and CDR2 SYDVKM come from the germline V gene. CDR3 size: 12 residues. CDR3 protein: CASSYNYNEQFF. The DNA for the CDR3 is TGTGCCAGCAGTTACAACTACAATGAGCAGTTCTTC. The entire variable domain, with the rest obtained from reference TRBV28 and TRBJ2-1, is as follows: DVKVTQSSRYLVKRTGEKVFLECVQDMDHENMFWYRQDPGLGLRLIYFSYDVKMKEKGDIPEGYSVSREKKERFSLILESASTNQTSMYLCASSYNYNEQFFGPGTRLTVL.

The chain couples TRBV6-4 to TRBJ1-1, with D unresolved. CDR1 is MRHNA, CDR2 SNTAGT, per germline. CDR3 size: 13 residues. With 0 bases removed from V and 4 bases from J, the gap between germline ends came to 6 bases. The CDR3 bases are TGTGCCAGCAGTGACTCCTACGGCACTGAAGCTTTCTTT. It encodes CASSDSYGTEAFF.

The rearrangement joins TRBV7-3 to TRBJ2-2; the D gene is possibly TRBD2 (5 bases). V lost 3 bases to trimming and J lost 8 bases, with 16 bases between them. The CDR3 totals 15 residues. Per germline, CDR1 SGHTA and CDR2 FQGTGA. The CDR3 DNA sequence: TGTGCCAGCAGCTTCTCCCGGGATGCCCCGGGGGAGCTGTTTTTT. Translation gives CASSFSRDAPGELFF.

The CDR3 loop reads CATSRDRLGAPGNTIYF. CDR3 bases: TGTGCCACCAGCAGAGATCGATTGGGGGCGCCTGGAAACACCATATATTTT. V usage is TRBV15 and J usage is TRBJ1-3; weak D call: TRBD1 (6 bases). Trimming removed 0 bases at V and 2 bases at J, with 14 bases between. The CDR3 covers 17 residues. Germline V gene sequence: CDR1 LNHNV, CDR2 YYDKDF (reference sequence).

The chain couples TRBV25-1 to TRBJ2-7; 7 bases match TRBD1. Germline V gene lookup returns CDR1 MGHDK and CDR2 SYGVNS. The CDR3 is made up of 13 amino acids. V lost 6 bases and J lost 2; bases outside the gene matches: 4. In nucleotides, the CDR3 is TGTGCCAGCAGGGAGACAGGGACCTACGAGCAGTACTTC. Protein: CASRETGTYEQYF.

This chain joins TRBV27 and TRBJ1-2, with D possibly being TRBD1 (5 bases). The CDR3 is 17 residues long. Germline V gene sequence: CDR1 MNHEY, CDR2 SMNVEV (reference sequence). Trimming removed 8 bases from V and 4 bases from J, with 26 bases in between. The CDR3 sequence is CASPDFYRRTPLYGYTF. CDR3 nucleotide sequence: TGTGCCAGCCCGGATTTCTACAGGCGCACCCCCCTCTATGGCTACACCTTC.